Below, one T cell receptor (beta chain) is given with its context. Antigen unknown. The data originate from a study of identical twins. Through template switching, a universal primer site was introduced, and the cDNA contained unique molecular identifiers. A single record per CDR3 protein comes from TCRdb applying MiXCR to the 5' RACE reads. The sample yields more than 400,000 distinct CDR3 sequences, 13% to 15% seen once. CDR1 is MNHEY, CDR2 SMNVEV, per germline (reference sequence). Between the trimmed V and J ends, which lost 7 bases and 9 bases, there was a span of 4 bases. CDR3 size: 10 residues. Study-level points and caveats: For out-of-frame beta sequences, excess twin sharing was weaker. The same donors were not followed; conclusions instead depended on cross-sectional statistical analysis. Partly confounded zero-insertion analyses could result from invariant MAIT and iNKT cells.

These data were likewise used in another study, on yellow fever vaccine responses in identical twins.

The sequenced material came from CD4+ T cells sorted from blood. The genes are TRBV27 and TRBJ2-6; D gene ambiguous. The TCR sequence derives from a woman between 18 and 29 years old in good health. CDR3 protein: CASIVNVLTF. The CDR3 DNA reads as TGTGCCAGCATCGTCAACGTCCTGACTTTC.